What follows are 20 T cell receptor beta chains derived from one specimen sequenced in a study of T-cell memory formation after mild COVID-19. MiXCR was run by TCRdb on the 5' RACE reads, yielding one entry per CDR3 protein. The sample lists tens of thousands of distinct CDR3 sequences; roughly 9% were seen once. Specimen: PBMCs or a T cell subset sorted from them (not recorded which). Receptors were obtained from an adult woman who had mild COVID-19 (a few samples of this study predate the infection). Cell type and time point are not known.

This chain links TRBV24-1 with TRBJ1-5, with D possibly matching TRBD1 (6 bases). Deletions cut 7 bases from V and 4 bases from J, with 10 bases between. This CDR3 has 13 residues. The V gene's germline CDR1 is KGHDR and CDR2 SFDVKD. CDR3 sequence reads: CATRQGWNQPQHF. CDR3 bases: TGTGCCACCAGACAGGGATGGAATCAGCCCCAGCATTTT.

This clonotype appeared many times. V is TRBV7-8 and J is TRBJ1-2; 8 bases are shared with TRBD1. The CDR3 is 17 residues long. CDR1 and CDR2 (germline): SGHVS, FQNEAQ. The trim removed 2 bases at V and 6 bases at J, leaving 14 bases unmatched. The DNA of the CDR3 is TGTGCCAGCAGCTTATCCAGGGCAGGGGGCTACCGCAATGGCTACACCTTC. This codes for CASSLSRAGGYRNGYTF.

This clonotype was recorded a few times. CDR3 sequence reads: CASSLGTAGGNTDTQYF. The DNA of the CDR3 is TGCGCCAGCAGCTTGGGAACGGCGGGGGGTAACACAGATACGCAGTATTTT. The chain is built from TRBV5-1 and TRBJ2-3; 8 bases are shared with TRBD2. The germline CDR1 and CDR2 sequences are SGHRS and YFSETQ. V lost 0 bases and J lost 2; bases outside the gene matches: 8. This CDR3 region has 17 residues.

This clonotype was seen only a few times. This sequence joins TRBV7-9 and TRBJ1-3, with D tentatively TRBD1 (5 bases). Germline loops: CDR1 SEHNR, CDR2 FQNEAQ (reference sequence). The CDR3 runs to 14 residues. Between the trimmed V and J ends, which lost 8 bases and 0 bases, there was a span of 11 bases. The CDR3 is CASGGSSSGNTIYF. CDR3 DNA sequence: TGTGCCAGCGGGGGGTCGAGCTCTGGAAACACCATATATTTT.

The table lists this clonotype with many counts. V is TRBV20-1 and J is TRBJ2-1; D may be TRBD1 or TRBD2 (6 bases each). The CDR3 loop spans 16 amino acids. Germline V gives CDR1 DFQATT, CDR2 SNEGSKA (reference sequence). The V end lost 3 bases, the J end lost 9 bases, and 24 bases lay between the germline ends. This CDR3 reads CSARLQLGGPAGEQFF. CDR3 sequence (DNA): TGCAGTGCTAGGTTACAGCTGGGGGGCCCGGCGGGTGAGCAGTTCTTC.

This clonotype was found many times. The genes are TRBV24-1 and TRBJ2-1, with D possibly matching TRBD2 (5 bases). CDR1 KGHDR and CDR2 SFDVKD come from the germline V gene. There are 15 residues in the CDR3. V shed 6 bases and J shed 9 bases, with 20 bases lying between them. The CDR3 bases are TGTGCCACCAGTTCCCCTAGTTTGAGGGCAGGTGAGCAGTTCTTC. Its protein product is CATSSPSLRAGEQFF.

This clonotype came up a few times. The chain has TRBV5-1 and TRBJ2-1; tentative D call: TRBD1 (5 bases). V was shortened by 0 bases and J by 5 bases, with 12 bases between the two germline ends. Germline V gene data show CDR1 as SGHRS and CDR2 as YFSETQ. There are 15 residues in the CDR3. CDR3 DNA: TGCGCCAGCAGCTTGGCGCCACAGGCGGACAATGAGCAGTTCTTC. Its protein is CASSLAPQADNEQFF. The variable domain in full, with the rest retrieved from reference TRBV5-1 and TRBJ2-1, is KAGVTQTPRYLIKTRGQQVTLSCSPISGHRSVSWYQQTPGQGLQFLFEYFSETQRNKGNFPGRFSGRQFSNSRSEMNVSTLELGDSALYLCASSLAPQADNEQFFGPGTRLTVL.

The table lists this clonotype with many counts. This chain uses TRBV20-1 with TRBJ2-1; tentative D call: TRBD1 (5 bases). The CDR3 runs to 15 residues. The germline V and J ends were trimmed by 0 bases and 3 bases, with 12 bases remaining between them. Germline CDR1 is DFQATT and CDR2 is SNEGSKA (reference sequence). The CDR3 DNA reads TGCAGTGCTAGAGATGCCTTCACAGGCTACAATGAGCAGTTCTTC. It translates to CSARDAFTGYNEQFF.

V gene TRBV19 combines with J gene TRBJ1-1, with D perhaps TRBD1 (5 bases). The CDR3 extends over 15 amino acids. Trimming removed 3 bases from V and 4 bases from J, with 15 bases in between. Germline V gene data show CDR1 as LNHDA and CDR2 as SQIVND (reference sequence). Here the CDR3 DNA reads TGTGCCAGTAGTATGTCCCCAGGGAGGGGCACTGAAGCTTTCTTT. Translation gives CASSMSPGRGTEAFF.

This clonotype has ten or more counts. The chain has TRBV20-1 and TRBJ1-2; no clear D gene. This CDR3 has 16 amino acids. CDR1 and CDR2 from the germline V gene are DFQATT and SNEGSKA (reference sequence). Trimming took off 0 bases at V and 1 base at J, with 15 bases between the two ends. This chain's CDR3 is CSARDPTRRVNYGYTF. In nucleotides, the CDR3 is TGCAGTGCTAGAGACCCGACCAGGAGGGTTAACTATGGCTACACCTTC.

The J gene is TRBJ1-3, the V gene TRBV2; a possible D gene is TRBD1 (5 bases). This CDR3 has 16 amino acids. The V and J ends lost 4 bases and 5 bases respectively, with 18 bases between them. Looked up from germline, CDR1 is SNHLY and CDR2 is FYNNEI. This CDR3 is CASSVVRTPGRNTIYF. CDR3 nucleotides: TGTGCCAGCAGTGTGGTACGGACTCCGGGGCGAAACACCATATATTTT.

The chain has TRBV7-9 and TRBJ2-1, with 8 bases lining up with TRBD2. Germline CDR1 SEHNR, CDR2 FQNEAQ (reference sequence). V was clipped by 5 bases and J by 2 bases; unmatched bases: 11. The CDR3 runs 17 residues. As DNA, the CDR3 is TGTGCCAGCAGCCTCATCCCGGGACTAGGGACCTACAATGAGCAGTTCTTC. It is translated as CASSLIPGLGTYNEQFF.

This clonotype has only a few counts. This chain links TRBV30 with TRBJ2-5; 10 nucleotides agree with TRBD2. CDR3 size: 18 residues. Germline assignment: CDR1 GTSNPN and CDR2 SVGIG (reference sequence). The ends lost 0 bases at V and 2 bases at J; junction bases unmatched: 12. CDR3 loop: CAWSVKSSGRIAQETQYF. The CDR3 nucleotides are TGTGCCTGGAGTGTGAAGTCTAGCGGGAGAATTGCTCAAGAGACCCAGTACTTC.

This sequence joins TRBV9 and TRBJ1-2; TRBD1 agrees at 8 bases. The CDR3 length is 16 residues. Trimming cost V 0 bases and J 8 bases; bases outside gene matches: 12. Germline V lookup: CDR1 SGDLS, CDR2 YYNGEE. CDR3 bases: TGTGCCAGCAGCGTAGCCCCTCTCCAGACAGGGGAAGGCTACACCTTC. It yields the protein CASSVAPLQTGEGYTF.

V usage is TRBV6-5 and J usage is TRBJ2-2; the match to TRBD2 covers 7 bases. Losses at the gene ends were 2 bases for V and 0 bases for J; bases not matched to a gene: 0. Per germline, CDR1 MNHEY and CDR2 SVGAGI. The CDR3 covers 15 residues. CDR3 bases: TGTGCCAGCAGTTACAGCGGGGCGAACACCGGGGAGCTGTTTTTT. Amino acids: CASSYSGANTGELFF.

The chain is built from TRBV9 and TRBJ1-5; D gene uncertain. V was pared by 1 base and J by 8 bases, with 13 bases between. Per germline, CDR1 SGDLS and CDR2 YYNGEE. The CDR3 is 14 amino acids. This CDR3 is CASSVSGQDEPQHF. CDR3 nucleotides: TGTGCCAGCAGCGTATCTGGGCAAGACGAGCCCCAGCATTTT.

The chain employs TRBV7-8 and TRBJ1-2, with D unresolved. V was shortened by 1 base and J by 4 bases, with 7 bases between the two germline ends. This CDR3 has 13 amino acids. Germline lookup yields CDR1 SGHVS and CDR2 FQNEAQ. The CDR3 DNA reads TGTGCCAGCAGCTTAGGTTACACCTATGGCTACACCTTC. It codes for CASSLGYTYGYTF.

This clonotype was seen only a few times. The chain combines TRBV7-9 with TRBJ2-7; D gene unclear. V was clipped by 5 bases and J by 6 bases, with 11 bases between them. The CDR3 runs to 12 residues. CDR1 and CDR2 (germline): SEHNR, FQNEAQ (reference sequence). This chain's CDR3 is CASSPLGPEQYF. Written as DNA, the CDR3 is TGTGCCAGCAGCCCATTGGGTCCCGAGCAGTACTTC. Drawing the rest from reference TRBV7-9 and TRBJ2-7, the complete variable domain is DTGVSQNPRHKITKRGQNVTFRCDPISEHNRLYWYRQTLGQGPEFLTYFQNEAQLEKSRLLSDRFSAERPKGSFSTLEIQRTEQGDSAMYLCASSPLGPEQYFGPGTRLTVT.

This clonotype has ten or more counts. The rearrangement links TRBV7-2 to TRBJ1-1; 7 nucleotides agree with TRBD1. The length of the CDR3 is 14 residues. Germline V gene sequence: CDR1 SGHTA, CDR2 FQGNSA. Germline trimming cut 4 bases from V and 1 base from J; bases unmatched to any gene: 3. DNA of the CDR3: TGTGCCAGCAGCTCGCAGGGGGGGAACACTGAAGCTTTCTTT. Its protein is CASSSQGGNTEAFF.

The V gene is TRBV12-3 or TRBV12-4, the J gene TRBJ1-2; D ambiguous. The CDR3 is made up of 12 amino acids. Between the trimmed V and J ends, which lost 4 bases and 4 bases, there was a span of 7 bases. The CDR3 DNA is TGTGCCAGCAGTTCCCGGTCCTATGGCTACACCTTC. Its translation: CASSSRSYGYTF.